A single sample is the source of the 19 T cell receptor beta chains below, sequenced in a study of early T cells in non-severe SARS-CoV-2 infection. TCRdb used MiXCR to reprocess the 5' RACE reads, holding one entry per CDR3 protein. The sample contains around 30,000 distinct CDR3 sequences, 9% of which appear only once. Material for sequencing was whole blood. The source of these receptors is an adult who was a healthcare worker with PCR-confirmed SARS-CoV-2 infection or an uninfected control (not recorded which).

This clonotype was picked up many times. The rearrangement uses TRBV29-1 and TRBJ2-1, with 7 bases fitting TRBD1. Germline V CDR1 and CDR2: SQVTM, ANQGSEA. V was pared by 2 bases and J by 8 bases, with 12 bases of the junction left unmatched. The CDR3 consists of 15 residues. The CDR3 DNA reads TGCAGCGTTGAACCCCGACAGGGTACGGTTGATGAGCAGTTCTTC. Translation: CSVEPRQGTVDEQFF.

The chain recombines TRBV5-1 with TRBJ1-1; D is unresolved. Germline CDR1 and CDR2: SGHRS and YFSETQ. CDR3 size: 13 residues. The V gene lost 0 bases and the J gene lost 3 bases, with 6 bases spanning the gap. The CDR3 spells CASSLGLDTEAFF. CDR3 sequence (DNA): TGCGCCAGCAGCTTGGGGTTAGACACTGAAGCTTTCTTT. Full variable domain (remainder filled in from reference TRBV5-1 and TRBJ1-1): KAGVTQTPRYLIKTRGQQVTLSCSPISGHRSVSWYQQTPGQGLQFLFEYFSETQRNKGNFPGRFSGRQFSNSRSEMNVSTLELGDSALYLCASSLGLDTEAFFGQGTRLTVV.

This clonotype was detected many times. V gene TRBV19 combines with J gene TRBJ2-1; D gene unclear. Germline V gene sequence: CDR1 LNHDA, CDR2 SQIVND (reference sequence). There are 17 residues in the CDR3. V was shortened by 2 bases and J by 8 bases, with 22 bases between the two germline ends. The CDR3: CASSIPRGRDWVDEQFF. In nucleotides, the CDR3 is TGTGCCAGTAGTATACCCCGTGGACGTGATTGGGTGGATGAGCAGTTCTTC.

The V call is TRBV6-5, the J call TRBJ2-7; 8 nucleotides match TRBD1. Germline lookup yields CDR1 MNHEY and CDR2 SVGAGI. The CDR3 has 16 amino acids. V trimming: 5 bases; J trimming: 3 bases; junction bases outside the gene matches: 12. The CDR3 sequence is CASSPYVGTGNYEQYF. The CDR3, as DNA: TGTGCCAGCAGTCCTTACGTCGGGACAGGCAACTACGAGCAGTACTTC.

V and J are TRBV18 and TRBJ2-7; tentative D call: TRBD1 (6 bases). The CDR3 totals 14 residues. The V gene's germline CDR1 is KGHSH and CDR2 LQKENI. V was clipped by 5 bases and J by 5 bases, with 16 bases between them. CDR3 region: CASSIDRSSDEQYF. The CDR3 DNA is TGTGCCAGCTCAATTGACAGGAGTTCGGACGAGCAGTACTTC. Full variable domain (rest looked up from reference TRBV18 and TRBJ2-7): NAGVMQNPRHLVRRRGQEARLRCSPMKGHSHVYWYRQLPEEGLKFMVYLQKENIIDESGMPKERFSAEFPKEGPSILRIQQVVRGDSAAYFCASSIDRSSDEQYFGPGTRLTVT.

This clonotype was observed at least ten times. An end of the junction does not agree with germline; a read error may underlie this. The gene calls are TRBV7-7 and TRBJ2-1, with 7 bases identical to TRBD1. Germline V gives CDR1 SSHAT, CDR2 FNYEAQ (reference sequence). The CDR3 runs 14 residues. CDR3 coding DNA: TGTGCTAGCAGCTTAGAGACAGGGTTGAATGAGCAGTTCTTC. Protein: CASSLETGLNEQFF.

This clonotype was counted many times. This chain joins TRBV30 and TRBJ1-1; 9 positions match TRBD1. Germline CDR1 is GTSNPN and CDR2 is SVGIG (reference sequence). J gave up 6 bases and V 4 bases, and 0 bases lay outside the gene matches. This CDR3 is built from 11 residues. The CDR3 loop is CAWNRGPEAFF. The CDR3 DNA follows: TGTGCCTGGAACAGGGGGCCTGAAGCTTTCTTT.

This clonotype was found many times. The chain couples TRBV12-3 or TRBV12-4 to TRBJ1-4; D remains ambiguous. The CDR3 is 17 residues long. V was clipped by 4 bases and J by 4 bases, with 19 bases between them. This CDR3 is CASSSAVGLTVNEKLFF. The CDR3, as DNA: TGTGCCAGCAGTTCTGCCGTGGGATTAACCGTTAATGAAAAACTGTTTTTT.

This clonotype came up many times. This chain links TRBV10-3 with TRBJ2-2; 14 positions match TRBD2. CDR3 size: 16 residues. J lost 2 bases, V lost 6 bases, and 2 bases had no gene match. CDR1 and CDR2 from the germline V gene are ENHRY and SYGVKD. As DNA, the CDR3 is TGTGCCATCAGCGGACTAGCGGGGGGTAACACCGGGGAGCTGTTTTTT. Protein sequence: CAISGLAGGNTGELFF.

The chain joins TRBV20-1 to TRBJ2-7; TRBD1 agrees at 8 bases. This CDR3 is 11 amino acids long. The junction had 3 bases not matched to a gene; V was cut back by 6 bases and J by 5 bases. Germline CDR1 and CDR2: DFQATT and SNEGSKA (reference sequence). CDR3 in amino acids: CSASTGDEQYF. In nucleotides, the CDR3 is TGCAGTGCCTCGACAGGGGACGAGCAGTACTTC.

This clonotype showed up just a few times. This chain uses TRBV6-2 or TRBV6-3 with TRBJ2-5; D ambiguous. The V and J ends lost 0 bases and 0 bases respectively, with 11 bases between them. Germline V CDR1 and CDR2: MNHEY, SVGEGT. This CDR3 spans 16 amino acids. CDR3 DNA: TGTGCCAGCAGTTACTCGAGGAAGACAAACCAAGAGACCCAGTACTTC. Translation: CASSYSRKTNQETQYF.

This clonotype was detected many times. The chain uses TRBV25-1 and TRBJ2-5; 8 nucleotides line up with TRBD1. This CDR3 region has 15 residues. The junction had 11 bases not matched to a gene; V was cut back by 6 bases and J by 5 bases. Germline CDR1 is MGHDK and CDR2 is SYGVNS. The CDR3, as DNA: TGTGCCAGCAGCACTCGACGGACAGGGTTGGAGACCCAGTACTTC. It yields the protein CASSTRRTGLETQYF. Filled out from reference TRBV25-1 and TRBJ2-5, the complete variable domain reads EADIYQTPRYLVIGTGKKITLECSQTMGHDKMYWYQQDPGMELHLIHYSYGVNSTEKGDLSSESTVSRIRTEHFPLTLESARPSHTSQYLCASSTRRTGLETQYFGPGTRLLVL.

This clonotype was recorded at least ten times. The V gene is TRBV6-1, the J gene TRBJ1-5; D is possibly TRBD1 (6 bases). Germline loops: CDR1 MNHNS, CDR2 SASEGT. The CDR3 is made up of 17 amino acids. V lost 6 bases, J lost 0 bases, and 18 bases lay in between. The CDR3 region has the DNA TGTGCCAGCAGGGACAGCCAAAGGGGGTATAGCAATCAGCCCCAGCATTTT. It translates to CASRDSQRGYSNQPQHF.

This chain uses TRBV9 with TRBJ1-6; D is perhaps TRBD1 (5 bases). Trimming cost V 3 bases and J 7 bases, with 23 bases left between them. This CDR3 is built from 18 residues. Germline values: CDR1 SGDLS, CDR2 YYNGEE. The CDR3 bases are TGTGCCAGCAGCGGACGGGACGGCCCAATCCCCTCAAATTCACCCCTCCACTTT. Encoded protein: CASSGRDGPIPSNSPLHF. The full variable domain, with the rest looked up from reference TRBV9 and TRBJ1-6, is DSGVTQTPKHLITATGQRVTLRCSPRSGDLSVYWYQQSLDQGLQFLIQYYNGEERAKGNILERFSAQQFPDLHSELNLSSLELGDSALYFCASSGRDGPIPSNSPLHFGNGTRLTVT.

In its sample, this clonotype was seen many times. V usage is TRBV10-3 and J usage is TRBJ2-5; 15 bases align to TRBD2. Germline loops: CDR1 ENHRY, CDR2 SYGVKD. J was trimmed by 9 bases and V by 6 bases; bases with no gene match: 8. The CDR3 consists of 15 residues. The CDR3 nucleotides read TGTGCCATCAGCCCCGGACTAGCGGGGGGGCTATCCCAGTACTTC. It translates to CAISPGLAGGLSQYF.

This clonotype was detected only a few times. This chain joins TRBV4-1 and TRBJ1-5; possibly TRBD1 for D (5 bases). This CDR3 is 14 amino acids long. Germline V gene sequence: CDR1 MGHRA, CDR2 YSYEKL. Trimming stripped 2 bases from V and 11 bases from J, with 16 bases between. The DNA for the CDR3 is TGCGCCAGCAGCCAACCAAAAACAGGATTCGCCCAGCATTTT. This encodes CASSQPKTGFAQHF.

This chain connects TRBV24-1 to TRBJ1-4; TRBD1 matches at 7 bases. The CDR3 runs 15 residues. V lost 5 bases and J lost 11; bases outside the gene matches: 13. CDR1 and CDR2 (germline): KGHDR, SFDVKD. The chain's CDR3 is CATSASRGGGYKLFF. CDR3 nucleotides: TGTGCCACCAGTGCCTCCCGAGGGGGCGGATACAAACTGTTTTTT.

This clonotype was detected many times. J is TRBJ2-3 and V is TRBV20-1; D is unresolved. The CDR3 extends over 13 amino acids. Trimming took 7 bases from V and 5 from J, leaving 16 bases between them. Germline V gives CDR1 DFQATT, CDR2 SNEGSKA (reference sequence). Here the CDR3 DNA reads TGCAGTGTTGAAGACCCACGAGAAGATACGCAGTATTTT. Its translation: CSVEDPREDTQYF.

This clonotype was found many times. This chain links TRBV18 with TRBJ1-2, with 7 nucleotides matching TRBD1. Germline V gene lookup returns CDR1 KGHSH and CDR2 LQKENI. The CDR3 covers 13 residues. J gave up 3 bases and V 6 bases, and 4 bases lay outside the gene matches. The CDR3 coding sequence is TGTGCCAGCTCCCGAACAGGGGACTATGGCTACACCTTC. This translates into CASSRTGDYGYTF.